Listed below are T cell receptor beta chains from one sample, sequenced in a study of blood T cells in healthy people across ages. TCRdb ran MiXCR on the 5' RACE reads and lists one entry per CDR3 protein. The sample shows 1.5 million to 2 million distinct CDR3 sequences, 28% of them seen only once. The sample consisted of blood. The source is a woman in her thirties in good health. Both conserved end residues are part of each CDR3. The D gene is left open where the match is weak. Some rows mark clone size as missing; the rest say once, few, many or name a class of expanded clone.

v_call: TRBV24-1
d_call: NA
j_call: TRBJ2-1
clone_size: NA
cdr3_nt: TGTGCCCCCGAGGTCGGAGGCGAGCAGTTCTTC
cdr3_aa: CAPEVGGEQFF

v_call: TRBV4-1
d_call: NA
j_call: TRBJ2-1
clone_size: few
cdr3_nt: TGCGCCAGCAGCCAAACTGATAGCTCCTACAATGAGCAGTTCTTC
cdr3_aa: CASSQTDSSYNEQFF

v_call: TRBV20-1
d_call: NA
j_call: TRBJ1-1
clone_size: NA
cdr3_nt: TGCAGTGCTAGGTCTTTTCGGGCCCACACTGAAGCTTTCTTT
cdr3_aa: CSARSFRAHTEAFF

v_call: TRBV7-9
d_call: TRBD1
j_call: TRBJ2-5
clone_size: few
cdr3_nt: TGTGCCAGCAGCCGGCTGGGACAGTCTATCTACAATGAGCAGTACTTC
cdr3_aa: CASSRLGQSIYNEQYF

v_call: TRBV2
d_call: TRBD1
j_call: TRBJ2-3
clone_size: few
cdr3_nt: TGTGCCAGCAGCCGGGGACAGGGGAGAACAGATACGCAGTATTTT
cdr3_aa: CASSRGQGRTDTQYF

v_call: TRBV11-2
d_call: TRBD1
j_call: TRBJ2-7
clone_size: NA
cdr3_nt: TGTGCCAGCAGCTTAGGTCGGGACAGGCCTTACTACGAGCAGTACTTC
cdr3_aa: CASSLGRDRPYYEQYF

v_call: TRBV6-1
d_call: NA
j_call: TRBJ1-5
clone_size: many
cdr3_nt: TGTGCCAGCAGTGAAGCAGTCCGGGGCAATCAGCCCCAGCATTTT
cdr3_aa: CASSEAVRGNQPQHF

v_call: TRBV6-6
d_call: TRBD1
j_call: TRBJ1-6
clone_size: NA
cdr3_nt: TGTGCCAGCAGTCCTTACCGGGACAGAAGCCCTCTCCACTTT
cdr3_aa: CASSPYRDRSPLHF

v_call: TRBV6-2/TRBV6-3
d_call: NA
j_call: TRBJ2-3
clone_size: NA
cdr3_nt: TGTGCCAGCGAGGGGGTCCTTTCCGATACGCAGTATTTT
cdr3_aa: CASEGVLSDTQYF

v_call: TRBV2
d_call: NA
j_call: TRBJ1-1
clone_size: NA
cdr3_nt: TGTGCCAGCACTACTCACAGGGATGGCACTGAAGCTTTCTTT
cdr3_aa: CASTTHRDGTEAFF

v_call: TRBV7-9
d_call: NA
j_call: TRBJ1-6
clone_size: few
cdr3_nt: TGTGCCAGCAGACACGGGACCGGGAATTCACCCCTCCACTTT
cdr3_aa: CASRHGTGNSPLHF

v_call: TRBV10-3
d_call: NA
j_call: TRBJ1-2
clone_size: NA
cdr3_nt: TGTGCCATCAGTGAGTCCCCGACGCCGTCAAACTATGGCTACACCTTC
cdr3_aa: CAISESPTPSNYGYTF

v_call: TRBV20-1
d_call: NA
j_call: TRBJ1-5
clone_size: NA
cdr3_nt: TGCAGTGCTAGGAGCGGGAGCGACAATCAGCCCCAGCATTTT
cdr3_aa: CSARSGSDNQPQHF

v_call: TRBV20-1
d_call: TRBD1
j_call: TRBJ2-4
clone_size: NA
cdr3_nt: TGCAGTGCTCCCGGGACAGCAGAAAACATTCAGTACTTC
cdr3_aa: CSAPGTAENIQYF

v_call: TRBV15
d_call: TRBD1
j_call: TRBJ1-4
clone_size: NA
cdr3_nt: TGTGCCACCAGCCGAGACAGGGTGGTCGAAAAACTGTTTTTT
cdr3_aa: CATSRDRVVEKLFF

v_call: TRBV9
d_call: NA
j_call: TRBJ2-3
clone_size: many
cdr3_nt: TGTGCCAGCAGCCCCCAGCCCGGGGTCACAGATACGCAGTATTTT
cdr3_aa: CASSPQPGVTDTQYF

v_call: TRBV7-9
d_call: NA
j_call: TRBJ1-5
clone_size: few
cdr3_nt: TGTGCCAGCAGCTTAGGTTCGGGGTCCGGGCCCCAGCATTTT
cdr3_aa: CASSLGSGSGPQHF

v_call: TRBV6-1
d_call: TRBD2
j_call: TRBJ2-7
clone_size: few
cdr3_nt: TGTGCCAGCAGTCAGGGACTAGCCTACGGCGAGCAGTACTTC
cdr3_aa: CASSQGLAYGEQYF

v_call: TRBV29-1
d_call: TRBD1
j_call: TRBJ1-1
clone_size: once
cdr3_nt: TGCAGCGTGCCGGGACAGGGTGGAGTGAACACTGAAGCTTTCTTT
cdr3_aa: CSVPGQGGVNTEAFF

v_call: TRBV24-1
d_call: TRBD2
j_call: TRBJ2-3
clone_size: NA
cdr3_nt: TGTGCCATCTCTAGCGGGAGTCAGCCAGATACGCAGTATTTT
cdr3_aa: CAISSGSQPDTQYF

v_call: TRBV5-1
d_call: NA
j_call: TRBJ2-1
clone_size: many
cdr3_nt: TGCGCCAGCAGCTTGTTCCGCAATGAGCAGTTCTTC
cdr3_aa: CASSLFRNEQFF

v_call: TRBV12-3/TRBV12-4
d_call: NA
j_call: TRBJ2-1
clone_size: many
cdr3_nt: TGTGCCAGCCAGATTGGGACGGACAATGAGCAGTTCTTC
cdr3_aa: CASQIGTDNEQFF

v_call: TRBV5-1
d_call: NA
j_call: TRBJ2-3
clone_size: few
cdr3_nt: TGCGCCAGCAGCTTTGGCCGAGGGCCTGGCACAGATACGCAGTATTTT
cdr3_aa: CASSFGRGPGTDTQYF

v_call: TRBV3-1
d_call: TRBD2
j_call: TRBJ2-1
clone_size: once
cdr3_nt: TGTGCCAGCAGCCAAGGGTGGACTAGCGGAAACAATGAGCAGTTCTTC
cdr3_aa: CASSQGWTSGNNEQFF

v_call: TRBV2
d_call: NA
j_call: TRBJ2-5
clone_size: few
cdr3_nt: TGTGCCAGCAGTGCCCGTTTGGGGGAAGAGACCCGGTACTTC
cdr3_aa: CASSARLGEETRYF

v_call: TRBV24-1
d_call: NA
j_call: TRBJ2-5
clone_size: NA
cdr3_nt: TGTGCCACCAGTGATGAGGGAGGGGGTAGGAGCGCCCAGTACTTC
cdr3_aa: CATSDEGGGRSAQYF

v_call: TRBV7-9
d_call: TRBD2
j_call: TRBJ2-1
clone_size: NA
cdr3_nt: TGTGCCAGCAGCAACGCGGGAGGGAACAATGAGCAGTTCTTC
cdr3_aa: CASSNAGGNNEQFF

v_call: TRBV28
d_call: TRBD2
j_call: TRBJ2-1
clone_size: NA
cdr3_nt: TGTGCCAGCAGTATAGCGGGGAGTGAGCAGTTCTTC
cdr3_aa: CASSIAGSEQFF

v_call: TRBV20-1
d_call: TRBD1
j_call: TRBJ1-5
clone_size: NA
cdr3_nt: TGCAGTGCTAGCCTTCGACAGGGGGCAGACCAGCCCCAGCATTTT
cdr3_aa: CSASLRQGADQPQHF

v_call: TRBV3-1
d_call: TRBD1
j_call: TRBJ1-4
clone_size: NA
cdr3_nt: TGTGCCAGCAGCCAAAGAGGAGGGGGCGATGAAAAACTGTTTTTT
cdr3_aa: CASSQRGGGDEKLFF

v_call: TRBV3-1
d_call: NA
j_call: TRBJ1-4
clone_size: few
cdr3_nt: TGTGCCAGCAGCCCCGTCGGCGGCTTTTGGAGAACTAATGAAAAACTGTTTTTT
cdr3_aa: CASSPVGGFWRTNEKLFF

v_call: TRBV5-5
d_call: NA
j_call: TRBJ2-1
clone_size: few
cdr3_nt: TGTGCCAGCAGCCTGGGGGCGAGGGCTAGCTCCTACAATGAGCAGTTCTTC
cdr3_aa: CASSLGARASSYNEQFF

v_call: TRBV6-1
d_call: TRBD1
j_call: TRBJ2-5
clone_size: few
cdr3_nt: TGTGCCAGCGGACAGGGGAGGAGGGAGACCCAGTACTTC
cdr3_aa: CASGQGRRETQYF

v_call: TRBV7-2
d_call: NA
j_call: TRBJ2-3
clone_size: few
cdr3_nt: TGTGCCAGCAGCTCCACACTAGGCCTTAGCACAGATACGCAGTATTTT
cdr3_aa: CASSSTLGLSTDTQYF

v_call: TRBV29-1
d_call: TRBD1
j_call: TRBJ2-1
clone_size: many
cdr3_nt: TGCAGCGCTAGGGAGAGGGACAGGGGGATCAATGAGCAGTTCTTC
cdr3_aa: CSARERDRGINEQFF

v_call: TRBV5-5
d_call: NA
j_call: TRBJ2-1
clone_size: NA
cdr3_nt: TGTGCCAGCAGCTTATTCATAGCTAATGAGCAGTTCTTC
cdr3_aa: CASSLFIANEQFF

v_call: TRBV27
d_call: NA
j_call: TRBJ1-1
clone_size: few
cdr3_nt: TGTGCCAGCAGACGACTCCCCGAAGCTTTCTTT
cdr3_aa: CASRRLPEAFF

v_call: TRBV6-2/TRBV6-3
d_call: NA
j_call: TRBJ1-1
clone_size: NA
cdr3_nt: TGTGCCAGCAGAGAGTTCCGGCCCGCCACTGAAGCTTTCTTT
cdr3_aa: CASREFRPATEAFF

v_call: TRBV12-3/TRBV12-4
d_call: NA
j_call: TRBJ1-1
clone_size: NA
cdr3_nt: TGTGCCAGCAGTTTAAGCAGGGGTCCCCCTAACACTGAAGCTTTCTTT
cdr3_aa: CASSLSRGPPNTEAFF

v_call: TRBV5-6
d_call: NA
j_call: TRBJ2-6
clone_size: many
cdr3_nt: TGTGCCAGCAGCCCGCCACAGTCTGGGGCCAACGTCCTGACTTTC
cdr3_aa: CASSPPQSGANVLTF

v_call: TRBV12-3/TRBV12-4
d_call: NA
j_call: TRBJ2-3
clone_size: NA
cdr3_nt: TGTGCCAGCGGGGTGGGCACAGGTACGCAGTATTTT
cdr3_aa: CASGVGTGTQYF

v_call: TRBV5-4
d_call: NA
j_call: TRBJ1-6
clone_size: NA
cdr3_nt: TGTGCCAGCAGCGTCCTAGACCGTTACAATTCACCCCTCCACTTT
cdr3_aa: CASSVLDRYNSPLHF

v_call: TRBV12-3/TRBV12-4
d_call: NA
j_call: TRBJ2-3
clone_size: NA
cdr3_nt: TGTGCCAGCCAGAGGGACTTCTCTAGCACAGATACGCAGTATTTT
cdr3_aa: CASQRDFSSTDTQYF

v_call: TRBV5-1
d_call: TRBD2
j_call: TRBJ2-1
clone_size: NA
cdr3_nt: TGCGCCAGCAGCAGATTAGCGGGAGGGTATAACAATGAGCAGTTCTTC
cdr3_aa: CASSRLAGGYNNEQFF

v_call: TRBV14
d_call: NA
j_call: TRBJ2-1
clone_size: NA
cdr3_nt: TGTGCCAGCAGCCAACAGGGGGGCCTCCACCTCTACAATGAGCAGTTCTTC
cdr3_aa: CASSQQGGLHLYNEQFF

v_call: TRBV20-1
d_call: TRBD2
j_call: TRBJ2-3
clone_size: few
cdr3_nt: TGCAGTGCTAGAGATGGACTAGCGGGAGGGCCAGAGCAGTATTTT
cdr3_aa: CSARDGLAGGPEQYF